These 22 T cell receptor beta chains were sequenced from one sample in a study of shared clonotypes between healthy human individuals. Here immunoSEQ multiplex PCR was the method, and the copy in TCRdb shows in-frame clones only, minus some. The sample lists 1,400,000 or so clones, approximately 98.5% seen once, with 0.36% in the top ten. Sequenced input: naive CD4+ T cells sorted from blood. Regarding subset: CD45RA+ positively selected. These receptors all stem from a man aged 25-45 years in good health.

As concerns this clone: Other nucleotide sequences from this sample produce the same CDR3. The chain has TRBV14 and TRBJ2-3; D is unclear. V lost 1 base, J lost 6 bases, and 2 bases lay in between. Germline assignment: CDR1 SGHDN and CDR2 FVKESK. The CDR3 length is 11 residues. The CDR3 loop is CASSQVDTQYF. The CDR3, as DNA: TGTGCCAGCAGCCAAGTGGATACGCAGTATTTT. Using reference TRBV14 and TRBJ2-3 for the parts outside the CDR3, the full variable domain is EAGVTQFPSHSVIEKGQTVTLRCDPISGHDNLYWYRRVMGKEIKFLLHFVKESKQDESGMPNNRFLAERTGGTYSTLKVQPAELEDSGVYFCASSQVDTQYFGPGTRLTVL.

This chain uses TRBV5-6 with TRBJ2-7; either TRBD1 or TRBD2 may supply D (6 bases each). The CDR3 is 15 amino acids. The V end was cut by 3 bases, the J end by 3 bases, with 16 bases between. CDR1 and CDR2 from the germline V gene are SGHDT and YYEEEE. The DNA for the CDR3 is TGTGCCAGCAGCTCGGCGGGGACAAGACACTACGAGCAGTACTTC. Translated, it gives CASSSAGTRHYEQYF.

The V call is TRBV14, the J call TRBJ1-4; D gene ambiguous. Germline V lookup: CDR1 SGHDN, CDR2 FVKESK. V lost 5 bases to trimming and J lost 5 bases, with 12 bases between them. The length of the CDR3 is 14 residues. The DNA for the CDR3 is TGTGCCAGCAGCTTAAGGGTGGAGAATGAAAAACTGTTTTTT. Translated: CASSLRVENEKLFF.

This clone was picked up a small number of times. Within the sample, other DNA sequences also encode this same CDR3. The chain has TRBV5-5 and TRBJ2-5; no clear D. Trimming left V 0 bases short and J 5 bases short, with 2 bases between. The CDR3 has 11 amino acids. Germline V gene sequence: CDR1 SGHKS, CDR2 YYEKEE (reference sequence). CDR3 sequence reads: CASSLVETQYF. The CDR3 coding sequence is TGTGCCAGCAGCTTGGTTGAGACCCAGTACTTC.

The CDR3 DNA is TGCGCCAGCAGCTTGCGGGAACCGGGAGAGACCCAGTACTTC. This translates into CASSLREPGETQYF. The rearrangement uses TRBV5-1 and TRBJ2-5, with D maybe TRBD2 (5 bases). This CDR3 has 14 amino acids. V lost 1 base, J lost 4 bases, and 11 bases lay in between. From germline, CDR1 is SGHRS and CDR2 YFSETQ.

Comments on this clone: The sample carries other DNA sequences with the same CDR3. The chain combines TRBV5-1 with TRBJ2-5, with TRBD1 as a possible D gene (5 bases). V was pared by 0 bases and J by 2 bases, with 8 bases between. CDR1 is SGHRS and CDR2 is YFSETQ in the germline V gene. This CDR3 is built from 14 residues. CDR3 coding DNA: TGCGCCAGCAGCTTGGCAGGGCGACAAGAGACCCAGTACTTC. Translation: CASSLAGRQETQYF.

This chain joins TRBV9 and TRBJ2-2; TRBD2 aligns across 13 bases. The CDR3 runs to 17 residues. Germline V gives CDR1 SGDLS, CDR2 YYNGEE. The trim removed 4 bases at V and 2 bases at J, leaving 5 bases unmatched. CDR3 sequence: CASSTRTSGSNTGELFF. The CDR3 nucleotides read TGTGCCAGCAGCACCCGGACTAGCGGGAGCAACACCGGGGAGCTGTTTTTT.

V and J are TRBV2 and TRBJ2-5; 7 nucleotides align to TRBD1. This CDR3 region has 14 residues. V was pared by 7 bases and J by 3 bases, with 8 bases of the junction left unmatched. Germline V gives CDR1 SNHLY, CDR2 FYNNEI. The DNA for the CDR3 is TGTGCCAGCACTAAAGACAGGGCAGAAGAGACCCAGTACTTC. Its protein is CASTKDRAEETQYF.

The chain links TRBV7-9 to TRBJ2-1; TRBD1 matches at 7 bases. The ends lost 4 bases at V and 4 bases at J; junction bases unmatched: 4. Germline CDR1 is SEHNR and CDR2 is FQNEAQ (reference sequence). The CDR3 covers 14 residues. The CDR3 bases are TGTGCCAGCAGCTGGGACAGTCGATACAATGAGCAGTTCTTC. This gives the protein CASSWDSRYNEQFF. The complete variable domain, with remaining parts taken from reference TRBV7-9 and TRBJ2-1, reads DTGVSQNPRHKITKRGQNVTFRCDPISEHNRLYWYRQTLGQGPEFLTYFQNEAQLEKSRLLSDRFSAERPKGSFSTLEIQRTEQGDSAMYLCASSWDSRYNEQFFGPGTRLTVL.

The chain joins TRBV4-3 to TRBJ1-1; TRBD1 matches 8 bases. The germline CDR1 and CDR2 sequences are LGHNA and YSLEER. V lost 4 bases and J lost 1; bases outside the gene matches: 2. This CDR3 is built from 14 residues. CDR3 DNA: TGCGCCAGCAGCCCCGGACAGGGGAACACTGAAGCTTTCTTT. Translated: CASSPGQGNTEAFF.

DNA of the CDR3: TGTGCCAGCAGCCAAAGAGGGGGCTCTGGAAACACCATATATTTT. It encodes CASSQRGGSGNTIYF. The chain joins TRBV6-5 to TRBJ1-3, with D tentatively TRBD1 (6 bases). The CDR3 covers 15 residues. Germline lookup yields CDR1 MNHEY and CDR2 SVGAGI. Trimming removed 6 bases from V and 0 bases from J, with 12 bases in between.

This chain joins TRBV7-6 and TRBJ2-7; D unresolved. Germline values: CDR1 SGHVS, CDR2 FNYEAQ. This CDR3 contains 15 residues. V lost 5 bases, J lost 1 base, and 15 bases lay in between. The CDR3: CASSAAFTSSYEQYF. For the CDR3, the DNA is TGTGCCAGCAGCGCTGCCTTCACATCTTCCTACGAGCAGTACTTC.

This sequence joins TRBV18 and TRBJ1-2; D uncertain. The V gene lost 3 bases and the J gene lost 5 bases, with 13 bases spanning the gap. The CDR3 is 14 residues long. Germline CDR1 reads KGHSH; CDR2 reads LQKENI. This chain's CDR3 is CASSPDVAPYGYTF. In DNA form, the CDR3 reads TGTGCCAGCTCACCCGACGTCGCCCCTTATGGCTACACCTTC.

The sample holds one count of this clone. V usage is TRBV6-1 and J usage is TRBJ2-5, with unresolved D. Germline assignment: CDR1 MNHNS and CDR2 SASEGT. Trimming cost V 0 bases and J 4 bases, with 12 bases left between them. The CDR3 sequence is 15 residues long. The chain's CDR3 is CASSEARIILETQYF. The CDR3 nucleotides read TGTGCCAGCAGTGAAGCGCGGATTATTTTAGAGACCCAGTACTTC.

V gene TRBV14 combines with J gene TRBJ2-7, with TRBD1 matching over 7 bases. The ends lost 9 bases at V and 1 base at J; junction bases unmatched: 3. CDR3 length: 12 residues. Germline assignment: CDR1 SGHDN and CDR2 FVKESK. CDR3 nucleotides: TGTGCCAGACTGACAGGGTCCTACGAGCAGTACTTC. Encoded protein: CARLTGSYEQYF.

The V gene is TRBV11-2, the J gene TRBJ2-7, with D unclear. With 2 bases removed from V and 2 bases from J, the gap between germline ends came to 10 bases. Per germline, CDR1 SGHAT and CDR2 FQNNGV. The length of the CDR3 is 14 residues. CDR3 protein: CASSLIRPTYEQYF. The CDR3 region has the DNA TGTGCCAGCAGCTTAATCCGCCCTACCTACGAGCAGTACTTC.

The CDR3 nucleotides are TGTGCCAGCAGCTTGAACCCGCGGACTAGCGGGAGGAGCTCCTACAATGAGCAGTTCTTC. Its translation is CASSLNPRTSGRSSYNEQFF. The chain carries TRBV5-4 and TRBJ2-1; 14 nucleotides match TRBD2. The CDR3 is 20 residues long. With V trimmed by 1 base and J by 0 bases, 9 bases remained unmatched. The germline V gene has CDR1 SGHNT and CDR2 YYREEE (reference sequence).

The CDR3 DNA is TGTGCCAGCAGCCCCACGACAGGGTGGTCGGACGAGCAGTACTTC. This sequence encodes CASSPTTGWSDEQYF. The J gene is TRBJ2-7, the V gene TRBV7-2; TRBD1 matches at 7 bases. CDR1 and CDR2 from the germline V gene are SGHTA and FQGNSA. The CDR3 consists of 15 residues. With 5 bases clipped from V and 5 bases from J, the junction kept 12 bases outside the gene matches.

The chain combines TRBV7-9 with TRBJ1-2; no reliable D call. Per the germline V gene, CDR1 is SEHNR and CDR2 is FQNEAQ (reference sequence). The CDR3 length is 10 residues. V shed 5 bases and J shed 10 bases, with 8 bases lying between them. CDR3 residues: CASSLFDYTF. As DNA, the CDR3 is TGTGCCAGCAGCCTGTTTGACTACACCTTC. Based on the CDR3 plus reference TRBV7-9 and TRBJ1-2, the full variable domain is DTGVSQNPRHKITKRGQNVTFRCDPISEHNRLYWYRQTLGQGPEFLTYFQNEAQLEKSRLLSDRFSAERPKGSFSTLEIQRTEQGDSAMYLCASSLFDYTFGSGTRLTVV.

The chain employs TRBV29-1 and TRBJ2-3, with a tentative D call TRBD2 (5 bases). The CDR3 runs to 16 residues. Per germline, CDR1 SQVTM and CDR2 ANQGSEA. V lost 2 bases and J 1 base, leaving 16 bases between the germline ends. The chain's CDR3 is CSVEPYPNGGTDTQYF. In DNA, the CDR3 is TGCAGCGTTGAACCCTACCCGAACGGGGGCACAGATACGCAGTATTTT.

Concerning this clone: This may come from a read error, since a much larger clone is one base off. The sample carries other DNA sequences with the same CDR3. The chain has TRBV18 and TRBJ2-5; D ambiguous. V was clipped by 5 bases and J by 2 bases, with 3 bases between them. From germline, CDR1 is KGHSH and CDR2 LQKENI. The CDR3 has 11 residues. Written as DNA, the CDR3 is TGTGCCAGCTCAACACAAGAGACCCAGTACTTC. The encoded protein is CASSTQETQYF.

The V call is TRBV7-9, the J call TRBJ1-4; 7 nucleotides match TRBD1. The CDR3 loop spans 16 amino acids. J lost 6 bases, V lost 5 bases, and 12 bases had no gene match. CDR1 and CDR2 from the germline V gene are SEHNR and FQNEAQ (reference sequence). The chain's CDR3 is CASSRGQAAGDEKLFF. DNA for the CDR3: TGTGCCAGCAGCCGCGGACAGGCGGCGGGGGATGAAAAACTGTTTTTT.